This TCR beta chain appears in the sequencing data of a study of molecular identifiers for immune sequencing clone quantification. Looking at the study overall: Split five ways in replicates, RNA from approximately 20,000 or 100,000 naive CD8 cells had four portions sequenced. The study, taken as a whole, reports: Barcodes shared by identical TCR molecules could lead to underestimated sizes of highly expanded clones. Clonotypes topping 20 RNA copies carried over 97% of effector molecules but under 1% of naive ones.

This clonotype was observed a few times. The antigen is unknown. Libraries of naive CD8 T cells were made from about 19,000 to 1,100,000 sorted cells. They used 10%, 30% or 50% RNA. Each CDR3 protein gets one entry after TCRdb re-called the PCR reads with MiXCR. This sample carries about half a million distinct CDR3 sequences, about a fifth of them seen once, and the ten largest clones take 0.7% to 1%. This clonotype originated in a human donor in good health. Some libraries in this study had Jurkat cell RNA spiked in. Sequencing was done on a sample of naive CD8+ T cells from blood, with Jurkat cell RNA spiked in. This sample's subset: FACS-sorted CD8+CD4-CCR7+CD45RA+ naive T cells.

The CDR3 loop is CASSQVTDRVFSYNSPLHF. CDR3 DNA sequence: TGCGCCAGCAGCCAAGTTACGGACAGGGTTTTTTCCTATAATTCACCCCTCCACTTT. The V and J genes are TRBV4-1 and TRBJ1-6, with 8 bases that match TRBD1. The CDR3 has 19 amino acids. The trim removed 1 base at V and 1 base at J, leaving 9 bases unmatched. Germline V gene lookup returns CDR1 MGHRA and CDR2 YSYEKL.